Following are 12 T cell receptor beta chains from one sample sequenced in a study of T-cell memory formation after mild COVID-19. MiXCR, applied by TCRdb to the 5' RACE reads, yields one record per CDR3 protein. This sample has roughly 170,000 distinct CDR3 sequences, with roughly 20% found just once. The sequenced sample was PBMCs or a T cell subset sorted from them (not recorded which). Every receptor here comes from a young man who had mild COVID-19 (a few samples of this study predate the infection). Cell type and time point are not known.

This clonotype has only a few counts. The V and J genes are TRBV7-3 and TRBJ2-3, with a possible D match to TRBD2 (6 bases). CDR1 and CDR2 from the germline V gene are SGHTA and FQGTGA. The CDR3 consists of 14 residues. V was trimmed by 5 bases and J by 1 base, leaving 10 bases between them. The CDR3 region has the DNA TGTGCCAGCAGCCCCGGGACTGGCACAGATACGCAGTATTTT. Translated, it gives CASSPGTGTDTQYF.

This clonotype was seen only a few times. This chain uses TRBV5-1 with TRBJ2-5; 11 bases are shared with TRBD2. J was trimmed by 4 bases and V by 3 bases; bases with no gene match: 8. CDR3 length: 16 residues. Germline assignment: CDR1 SGHRS and CDR2 YFSETQ. CDR3 loop: CASSSQVGLAGETQYF. The CDR3 coding sequence is TGCGCCAGCAGCTCCCAGGTCGGACTAGCGGGAGAGACCCAGTACTTC.

V gene TRBV5-4 combines with J gene TRBJ1-6; D ambiguous. V gave up 5 bases and J gave up 8 bases, with 11 bases separating them. The germline V gene has CDR1 SGHNT and CDR2 YYREEE (reference sequence). CDR3 length: 13 residues. CDR3 loop: CASRRERDSPLHF. CDR3 DNA sequence: TGTGCCAGCAGACGGGAGCGGGATTCACCCCTCCACTTT.

This clonotype was picked up many times. The rearrangement joins TRBV4-2 to TRBJ2-1; TRBD2 aligns across 15 bases. The J segment lost 4 bases and the V segment lost 0 bases, leaving 4 bases of the junction unmatched. The CDR3 runs to 18 residues. The germline CDR1 and CDR2 sequences are LGHNA and YNFKEQ. The CDR3 reads CASSQDLGTSGGYNEQFF. The CDR3 coding sequence is TGTGCCAGCAGCCAAGATCTAGGGACTAGCGGGGGGTACAATGAGCAGTTCTTC.

This chain joins TRBV24-1 and TRBJ2-5; 13 nucleotides align to TRBD2. With V trimmed by 5 bases and J by 5 bases, 4 bases remained unmatched. There are 15 residues in the CDR3. Germline V gives CDR1 KGHDR, CDR2 SFDVKD. The CDR3 DNA follows: TGTGCCACCAGTGCGGGACTAGCGGGGACGGAGACCCAGTACTTC. Amino acid sequence: CATSAGLAGTETQYF.

The CDR3 reads CASSNSGGGNEQFF. The CDR3 nucleotides are TGTGCCAGCAGCAACAGCGGGGGAGGCAATGAGCAGTTCTTC. This chain uses TRBV14 with TRBJ2-1; 8 bases are shared with TRBD2. This CDR3 comprises 14 residues. CDR1 is SGHDN, CDR2 FVKESK, per germline. V was pared by 5 bases and J by 6 bases, with 6 bases of the junction left unmatched.

V gene TRBV5-5 combines with J gene TRBJ2-1; D is perhaps TRBD2 (6 bases). V lost 2 bases and J lost 4, with 16 bases in between. This CDR3 has 16 amino acids. CDR1 and CDR2 (germline): SGHKS, YYEKEE (reference sequence). CDR3 in DNA: TGTGCCAGCAGCTTAACTTCGACTAGAGGATACAATGAGCAGTTCTTC. Its translation is CASSLTSTRGYNEQFF.

The chain combines TRBV7-6 with TRBJ2-3; D is unclear. The V end was cut by 3 bases, the J end by 5 bases, with 15 bases between. The CDR3 loop spans 15 amino acids. Germline CDR1 is SGHVS and CDR2 is FNYEAQ. This CDR3 is CASSFSNRGRDTQYF. As DNA, the CDR3 is TGTGCCAGCAGCTTTTCTAACAGAGGCCGAGATACGCAGTATTTT.

V is TRBV7-2 and J is TRBJ2-7; D tentatively fits TRBD1 or TRBD2 (6 bases each). The CDR3 is made up of 14 amino acids. Germline V gene data show CDR1 as SGHTA and CDR2 as FQGNSA. The ends were cut back, 5 bases at V and 3 bases at J, with 14 bases in the middle. The DNA of the CDR3 is TGTGCCAGCAGCATAGATGGGGGGCTCTACGAGCAGTACTTC. Translation: CASSIDGGLYEQYF.

The V call is TRBV11-1, the J call TRBJ2-3; the D call may be TRBD1 or TRBD2 (5 bases each). The V end lost 5 bases, the J end lost 6 bases, and 15 bases lay between the germline ends. The CDR3 runs 14 residues. The germline V gene has CDR1 SGHAT and CDR2 FQDESV (reference sequence). This CDR3 is CASSPWDRPDTQYF. The CDR3 bases are TGTGCCAGCAGCCCGTGGGACCGTCCGGATACGCAGTATTTT.

There are a few counts of this clonotype. The chain has TRBV7-9 and TRBJ1-1; a possible D gene is TRBD1 (5 bases). V was trimmed by 5 bases and J by 1 base, leaving 14 bases between them. The CDR3 covers 15 residues. CDR1 SEHNR and CDR2 FQNEAQ come from the germline V gene (reference sequence). The CDR3 DNA is TGTGCCAGCAGCCGGGACGGCGAGGGGAACACTGAAGCTTTCTTT. It yields the protein CASSRDGEGNTEAFF.

The chain carries TRBV7-2 and TRBJ2-1; D possibly matches TRBD1 or TRBD2 (5 bases each). V lost 6 bases to trimming and J lost 4 bases, with 13 bases between them. The germline gives CDR1 SGHTA, CDR2 FQGNSA. CDR3 size: 14 residues. The CDR3 sequence is CASRLRGIYNEQFF. CDR3 sequence (DNA): TGTGCCAGCAGATTGAGGGGAATTTACAATGAGCAGTTCTTC. The entire variable domain, with the rest obtained from reference TRBV7-2 and TRBJ2-1, is as follows: GAGVSQSPSNKVTEKGKDVELRCDPISGHTALYWYRQSLGQGLEFLIYFQGNSAPDKSGLPSDRFSAERTGGSVSTLTIQRTQQEDSAVYLCASRLRGIYNEQFFGPGTRLTVL.